A single sample gave rise to the 29 T cell receptor beta chains below, sequenced in a study of blood T cell repertoires in COVID-19. Measured with immunoSEQ multiplex PCR; TCRdb has only the in-frame clones, and not every one. Of about 90,000 clones listed, roughly 90% are singletons. Sample: peripheral blood. The receptor set was obtained from a man aged 50-60 years with COVID-19, enrolled during active disease.

Here the CDR3 reads CATRTMAAISNYGYTF. For the CDR3, the DNA is TGTGCCACAAGAACGATGGCAGCGATTTCTAACTATGGCTACACCTTC. V usage is TRBV6-6 and J usage is TRBJ1-2; D gene uncertain. The CDR3 contains 16 residues. V was shortened by 10 bases and J by 0 bases, with 21 bases between the two germline ends. Germline CDR1 reads MNHNY; CDR2 reads SVGAGI (reference sequence).

This rearrangement joins TRBV7-3 to TRBJ2-3; 10 nucleotides line up with TRBD2. J was trimmed by 5 bases and V by 5 bases; bases with no gene match: 4. Germline V lookup: CDR1 SGHTA, CDR2 FQGTGA. The CDR3 covers 14 residues. The CDR3 nucleotides are TGTGCCAGCAGCGTCCTAGCGGGGGAAGATACGCAGTATTTT. Amino acids: CASSVLAGEDTQYF. The full variable domain, completed using reference TRBV7-3 and TRBJ2-3, is GAGVSQTPSNKVTEKGKYVELRCDPISGHTALYWYRQSLGQGPEFLIYFQGTGAADDSGLPNDRFFAVRPEGSVSTLKIQRTERGDSAVYLCASSVLAGEDTQYFGPGTRLTVL.

The chain recombines TRBV9 with TRBJ2-1; 9 nucleotides match TRBD2. J gave up 3 bases and V 0 bases, and 4 bases lay outside the gene matches. Germline V gives CDR1 SGDLS, CDR2 YYNGEE. The CDR3 is made up of 16 amino acids. CDR3 protein: CASSVGSGGLYNEQFF. The CDR3 DNA is TGTGCCAGCAGCGTAGGTAGCGGGGGACTCTACAATGAGCAGTTCTTC.

The V gene is TRBV10-3, the J gene TRBJ1-3; 7 bases match TRBD1. Looked up from germline, CDR1 is ENHRY and CDR2 is SYGVKD. This CDR3 is built from 14 residues. Trimming took 7 bases from V and 10 from J; bases not matched to a gene: 13. Here the CDR3 DNA reads TGTGCCATCACAGGACAGGCGACCGCGTTGACCATATATTTT. Residues: CAITGQATALTIYF.

The V and J genes are TRBV4-1 and TRBJ1-4, with a weak D call TRBD1 (6 bases). CDR1 and CDR2 (germline): MGHRA, YSYEKL. The CDR3 loop spans 15 amino acids. Trimming removed 0 bases at V and 7 bases at J, with 12 bases between. The CDR3 loop is CASSQDRDIAEKLFF. CDR3 nucleotides: TGCGCCAGCAGCCAAGATCGGGACATAGCTGAAAAACTGTTTTTT.

The V call is TRBV13, the J call TRBJ1-6, with a weak D call TRBD1 (6 bases). The V end was cut by 5 bases, the J end by 9 bases, with 14 bases between. Germline V CDR1 and CDR2: PRHDT, FYEKMQ (reference sequence). The CDR3 sequence is 14 residues long. Here the CDR3 DNA reads TGTGCCAGCAGCCGTACCGGGACAACTTCACCCCTCCACTTT. Translation: CASSRTGTTSPLHF. Variable domain in full (rest from reference TRBV13 and TRBJ1-6): AAGVIQSPRHLIKEKRETATLKCYPIPRHDTVYWYQQGPGQDPQFLISFYEKMQSDKGSIPDRFSAQQFSDYHSELNMSSLELGDSALYFCASSRTGTTSPLHFGNGTRLTVT.

This rearrangement joins TRBV27 to TRBJ1-2, with 7 nucleotides matching TRBD1. The CDR3 is made up of 12 amino acids. Germline CDR1 is MNHEY and CDR2 is SMNVEV (reference sequence). Germline trimming cut 6 bases from V and 8 bases from J; bases unmatched to any gene: 6. As DNA, the CDR3 is TGTGCCAGCAGCTCGACAGGGACGGGCTACACCTTC. Residues: CASSSTGTGYTF.

The chain is built from TRBV6-5 and TRBJ1-1, with 10 positions matching TRBD1. Unmatched junction bases numbered 0, after V lost 4 bases and J lost 4 bases. This CDR3 has 13 amino acids. Germline assignment: CDR1 MNHEY and CDR2 SVGAGI. CDR3 sequence: CASSWTGGTEAFF. The CDR3 DNA reads TGTGCCAGCAGTTGGACAGGGGGCACTGAAGCTTTCTTT.

The J gene is TRBJ1-2, the V gene TRBV9, with a possible D match to TRBD1 (5 bases). This CDR3 is 14 amino acids long. Germline V gene data show CDR1 as SGDLS and CDR2 as YYNGEE. V lost 3 bases to trimming and J lost 1 base, with 10 bases between them. The CDR3 region is CASSAGVGNYGYTF. The CDR3 DNA sequence: TGTGCCAGCAGCGCGGGGGTGGGTAACTATGGCTACACCTTC.

The chain links TRBV12-3 or TRBV12-4 to TRBJ1-5; D is possibly TRBD1 (5 bases). CDR3 length equals 13 residues. The germline V and J ends were trimmed by 7 bases and 5 bases, with 12 bases remaining between them. The CDR3 loop is CASTRGVDQPQHF. The CDR3 DNA reads TGTGCCAGCACCCGGGGGGTAGATCAGCCCCAGCATTTT.

This clone is a singleton in its sample. The rearrangement links TRBV9 to TRBJ1-2; no firm D call. The length of the CDR3 is 15 residues. Trimming shortened V by 4 bases and J by 3 bases, and 16 bases separated the two germline ends. CDR1 SGDLS and CDR2 YYNGEE come from the germline V gene. CDR3 bases: TGTGCCAGCAGCTCCGGAGGAGGGCGGGACTATGGCTACACCTTC. Translation gives CASSSGGGRDYGYTF.

The chain combines TRBV7-9 with TRBJ1-4; a weak D match, TRBD1 (6 bases). V was shortened by 1 base and J by 8 bases, with 8 bases between the two germline ends. Germline CDR1 reads SEHNR; CDR2 reads FQNEAQ (reference sequence). CDR3 length: 13 residues. CDR3 sequence (DNA): TGTGCCAGCAGCTTAGGGGGGACAGAAAAACTGTTTTTT. This gives the protein CASSLGGTEKLFF.

The rearrangement joins TRBV20-1 to TRBJ2-5; 10 bases match TRBD2. This CDR3 has 15 residues. The germline CDR1 and CDR2 sequences are DFQATT and SNEGSKA (reference sequence). V shed 3 bases, J shed 4 bases, and the junction held 8 bases outside the gene matches. CDR3 region: CSASGERGGPETQYF. The DNA of the CDR3 is TGCAGTGCTAGTGGGGAGCGGGGGGGCCCAGAGACCCAGTACTTC.

The rearrangement links TRBV15 to TRBJ2-2; a weak D match, TRBD1 (6 bases). The ends were cut back, 0 bases at V and 4 bases at J, with 9 bases in the middle. Germline assignment: CDR1 LNHNV and CDR2 YYDKDF (reference sequence). CDR3 length equals 15 residues. CDR3 DNA: TGTGCCACCAGCAGAGAACGGACAGCCACCGGGGAGCTGTTTTTT. This sequence encodes CATSRERTATGELFF.

This clone has just one count. V is TRBV18 and J is TRBJ2-7, with D uncertain. Germline V gives CDR1 KGHSH, CDR2 LQKENI. V shed 1 base and J shed 3 bases, with 7 bases lying between them. The CDR3 is 13 residues long. The CDR3 DNA follows: TGTGCCAGCTCACCACGGCAAGACTACGAGCAGTACTTC. The encoded protein is CASSPRQDYEQYF.

V is TRBV5-1 and J is TRBJ2-1; D may be TRBD1 (5 bases). Germline values: CDR1 SGHRS, CDR2 YFSETQ. Trimming pared 0 bases from V and 7 bases from J, leaving 8 bases between. The CDR3 contains 13 residues. CDR3 amino acids: CASSLGGLNEQFF. Here the CDR3 DNA reads TGCGCCAGCAGCTTGGGGGGCCTTAATGAGCAGTTCTTC. Using reference TRBV5-1 and TRBJ2-1 for the parts outside the CDR3, the full variable domain is KAGVTQTPRYLIKTRGQQVTLSCSPISGHRSVSWYQQTPGQGLQFLFEYFSETQRNKGNFPGRFSGRQFSNSRSEMNVSTLELGDSALYLCASSLGGLNEQFFGPGTRLTVL.

The genes are TRBV7-8 and TRBJ1-2; a possible D gene is TRBD1 (6 bases). V gave up 6 bases and J gave up 4 bases, with 15 bases separating them. The CDR3 loop spans 14 amino acids. Germline values: CDR1 SGHVS, CDR2 FQNEAQ. In DNA, the CDR3 is TGTGCCAGCAGTCCAACAGGGCCGAGCTATGGCTACACCTTC. Its translation: CASSPTGPSYGYTF.

The genes are TRBV9 and TRBJ2-7; 11 bases agree with TRBD1. Trimming cost V 5 bases and J 6 bases; bases outside gene matches: 7. Germline CDR1 is SGDLS and CDR2 is YYNGEE. There are 14 residues in the CDR3. The chain's CDR3 is CASSFRTGGSEQYF. As DNA, the CDR3 is TGTGCCAGCAGTTTCAGGACAGGGGGCAGCGAGCAGTACTTC.

Remarks on this clone: One end of the junction does not line up with germline, which may come from a read error. This chain connects TRBV29-1 to TRBJ2-3, with TRBD2 identical over 7 bases. The CDR3 runs 14 residues. Germline values: CDR1 SQVTM, CDR2 ANQGSEA. CDR3 sequence: CSVGRSRGGDPQYF. The CDR3 nucleotides read TGCAGCGTCGGGCGATCCCGCGGGGGAGATCCGCAGTATTTT.

This sequence joins TRBV3-1 (or the pseudogene TRBV3-2) and TRBJ1-5, with D possibly being TRBD1 (6 bases). The germline V gene has CDR1 LGHDT and CDR2 YNNKEL (reference sequence). Trimming pared 4 bases from V and 5 bases from J, leaving 12 bases between. This CDR3 is 14 amino acids long. CDR3 protein: CASSRGTLYQPQHF. CDR3 bases: TGTGCCAGCAGCCGAGGGACACTGTATCAGCCCCAGCATTTT.

DNA for the CDR3: TGTGCCACCAGTGATCCGACTCGAGGCTACACCTTC. Protein sequence: CATSDPTRGYTF. The genes are TRBV24-1 and TRBJ1-2, with D uncertain. CDR3 length: 12 residues. Per germline, CDR1 KGHDR and CDR2 SFDVKD. Trimming pared 3 bases from V and 8 bases from J, leaving 9 bases between.

CDR3 DNA: TGTGCCAGCAGTTACCCGGGACAGGGGGCTGATCAGCCCCAGCATTTT. Translation: CASSYPGQGADQPQHF. The chain is built from TRBV6-6 and TRBJ1-5, with TRBD1 matching over 12 bases. The trim removed 2 bases at V and 5 bases at J, leaving 4 bases unmatched. Looked up from germline, CDR1 is MNHNY and CDR2 is SVGAGI (reference sequence). This CDR3 comprises 16 residues.

About this clone itself: An end of the junction differs from the germline gene, which may be a read error. This chain links TRBV15 with TRBJ1-5, with D hard to call. The CDR3 has 12 amino acids. Germline V gene sequence: CDR1 LNHNV, CDR2 YYDKDF (reference sequence). This CDR3 reads CATSTVNPPQHF. The CDR3 DNA is TGTGCCACCAGCACGGTAAATCCGCCCCAGCATTTT.

V gene TRBV19 combines with J gene TRBJ1-3; perhaps TRBD1 as D (5 bases). Trimming removed 8 bases from V and 6 bases from J, with 14 bases in between. The CDR3 is 13 residues long. Germline CDR1 and CDR2: LNHDA and SQIVND (reference sequence). The CDR3 DNA is TGTGCCAGTGCGGCCGGACACCAAAACACCATATATTTT. Translating gives CASAAGHQNTIYF. Together with reference TRBV19 and TRBJ1-3, the CDR3 gives the full variable domain: DGGITQSPKYLFRKEGQNVTLSCEQNLNHDAMYWYRQDPGQGLRLIYYSQIVNDFQKGDIAEGYSVSREKKESFPLTVTSAQKNPTAFYLCASAAGHQNTIYFGEGSWLTVV.

This clone was picked up one time. The chain uses TRBV24-1 and TRBJ1-5; 8 bases are a match to TRBD1. V shed 1 base, J shed 5 bases, and the junction held 3 bases outside the gene matches. This CDR3 has 15 amino acids. Per germline, CDR1 KGHDR and CDR2 SFDVKD. CDR3 sequence: CATSDFGQGDQPQHF. In nucleotides, the CDR3 is TGTGCCACCAGTGATTTCGGACAGGGAGATCAGCCCCAGCATTTT.

V is TRBV2 and J is TRBJ2-7; 11 nucleotides align to TRBD1. CDR1 is SNHLY and CDR2 is FYNNEI in the germline V gene. The CDR3 is made up of 15 amino acids. With V trimmed by 6 bases and J by 6 bases, 10 bases remained unmatched. CDR3 loop: CASSRPGQGGGEQYF. DNA of the CDR3: TGTGCCAGCAGCAGACCGGGACAGGGGGGCGGCGAGCAGTACTTC.

This chain links TRBV20-1 with TRBJ1-1; no reliable D call. Germline CDR1 DFQATT, CDR2 SNEGSKA (reference sequence). The CDR3 is 11 residues long. Trimming removed 7 bases from V and 1 base from J, with 7 bases in between. The CDR3 region has the DNA TGCAGTGTAAGAGGGAACACTGAAGCTTTCTTT. Its translation is CSVRGNTEAFF.

The chain's CDR3 is CASSFTGGPLDEQFF. The CDR3 region has the DNA TGTGCCAGCAGTTTTACGGGGGGGCCCTTGGATGAGCAGTTCTTC. The rearrangement links TRBV6-5 to TRBJ2-1; 8 bases are a match to TRBD2. The trim removed 4 bases at V and 8 bases at J, leaving 10 bases unmatched. The germline V gene encodes CDR1 MNHEY and CDR2 SVGAGI. This CDR3 spans 15 amino acids.

The rearrangement uses TRBV10-3 and TRBJ2-1; 15 bases line up with TRBD2. The CDR3 length is 18 residues. Germline V lookup: CDR1 ENHRY, CDR2 SYGVKD. The V gene end was trimmed by 3 bases and the J gene end by 7 bases; junction bases not matched to a gene: 10. In nucleotides, the CDR3 is TGTGCCATCAGTGACCCGGCGAGGACTAGCGGGGGGGCTAATGAGCAGTTCTTC. It translates to CAISDPARTSGGANEQFF.